The present T cell receptor beta chain was sequenced within a study of Ad26.COV2.S vaccination and SARS-CoV-2 variants. Overall study: The authors gave Ad26.COV2.S intramuscularly, either once or twice 56 days apart.

Notes on the study in general: Total responses of T cells may have been underestimated by the analyses of TCR breadth and depth. Responses of spike-specific T cells (both CD8+ and CD4+) reportedly showed substantial breadth after vaccination.

The treatment is: 15 to 20 received Ad26.COV2.S at low or high dose, single or two shots; 5 received placebo; per-sample allocation not given. The samples date from day 63 after the first vaccine or placebo injection. A single count supports this clone. Its antigen remains unidentified. Germline-derived CDR1 and CDR2 are SGHNT and YYREEE (reference sequence). The CDR3 loop spans 16 amino acids. The V and J ends lost 4 bases and 4 bases respectively, with 20 bases between them. The table came from immunoSEQ multiplex PCR; TCRdb's copy has only in-frame clones and leaves some out. The table records hundreds of thousands of clones, 70% to 90% of them present only once.

The sequence derives from a person aged 18-65 years who received the Ad26.COV2.S COVID-19 vaccine or a placebo. The sample was peripheral blood, taken in a trial of Ad26.COV2.S vaccine versus placebo. This chain joins TRBV5-4 and TRBJ2-5; D is possibly TRBD1 or TRBD2 (6 bases each). CDR3 nucleotides: TGTGCCAGCAGCAGACAGGACGGGCGGAGGGGAGAGACCCAGTACTTC. Protein sequence: CASSRQDGRRGETQYF.